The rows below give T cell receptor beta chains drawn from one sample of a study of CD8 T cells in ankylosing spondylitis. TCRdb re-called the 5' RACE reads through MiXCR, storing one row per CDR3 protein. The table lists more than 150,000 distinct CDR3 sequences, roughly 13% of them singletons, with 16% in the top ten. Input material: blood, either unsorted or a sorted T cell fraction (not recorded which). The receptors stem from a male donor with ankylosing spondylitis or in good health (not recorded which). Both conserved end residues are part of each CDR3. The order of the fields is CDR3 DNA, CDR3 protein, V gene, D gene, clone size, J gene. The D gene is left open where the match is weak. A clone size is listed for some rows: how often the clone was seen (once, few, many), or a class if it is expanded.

TGCGCCAGTTCCTTTGACAGTACCTACGAGCAGTACTTC CASSFDSTYEQYF TRBV10-2 NA few TRBJ2-7
TGCAGCGTTGACGGGGGCCCGGACACTGAAGCTTTCTTT CSVDGGPDTEAFF TRBV29-1 NA NA TRBJ1-1
TGCGCCAGCAGCTTGGGACAGGGGGCGCCGCACGAGCAGTACTTC CASSLGQGAPHEQYF TRBV5-1 TRBD1 NA TRBJ2-7
TGTGCCAGCAGTGGGGGGGCACCAGGGTCCCTCTCCTACGAGCAGTACTTC CASSGGAPGSLSYEQYF TRBV2 NA few TRBJ2-7
TGTGCCATCAGTGAGGGCAGGGCCACCGGGGAGCTGTTTTTT CAISEGRATGELFF TRBV10-3 NA NA TRBJ2-2
TGCAGTGCTAGAAGAGCGAGCCCTAACACCGGGGAGCTGTTTTTT CSARRASPNTGELFF TRBV20-1 NA NA TRBJ2-2
TGTGCCAGCAGTTTATCGACGGGAGTCGGGTACGAGCAGTTCTTC CASSLSTGVGYEQFF TRBV12-3/TRBV12-4 NA NA TRBJ2-1
TGCGCCAGCAGCCAAGAAGGGGCGGAGACAGGGGTTGGAGAGACCCAGTACTTC CASSQEGAETGVGETQYF TRBV4-1 TRBD1 few TRBJ2-5
TGTGCCAGCAGTCCTACTGGACAGGGAGACACTGAAGCTTTCTTT CASSPTGQGDTEAFF TRBV12-3/TRBV12-4 TRBD1 few TRBJ1-1
TGCGCCAGCAGCGTTAGCGGGGGGGCCGCCTACGAGCAGTACTTC CASSVSGGAAYEQYF TRBV5-1 TRBD2 few TRBJ2-7
TGCGCCAGCAGCCCCTGGACAGGGTGGGCAGATACGCAGTATTTT CASSPWTGWADTQYF TRBV5-1 TRBD1 few TRBJ2-3
TGCGCCAGCACCTCCCTCGGGATGCTTGACACCGGGGAGCTGTTTTTT CASTSLGMLDTGELFF TRBV5-1 NA many TRBJ2-2
TGTGCCAGCAGCTCCTTCGGGCCTTCCTACGAGCAGTACTTC CASSSFGPSYEQYF TRBV7-8 NA NA TRBJ2-7
TGCGCCAGCAGCCAACAACCGGAGACGAACACCGGGGAGCTGTTTTTT CASSQQPETNTGELFF TRBV4-1 NA NA TRBJ2-2
TGCGCCAGCAGCCAAGGAAGGCTCTTGGCAGCCACAGATACGCAGTATTTT CASSQGRLLAATDTQYF TRBV4-1 NA few TRBJ2-3
TGCAGTGTTACGTACCCGGGACCCACGTACAATGAGCAGTTCTTC CSVTYPGPTYNEQFF TRBV20-1 NA NA TRBJ2-1
TGTGCCAGTAGTAGAGCGGGGGACCGGGATACGCAGTATTTT CASSRAGDRDTQYF TRBV19 TRBD2 NA TRBJ2-3
TGTGCCAGCAGCTTAGTCTCTAGCGGGGGACATGAGCAGTTCTTC CASSLVSSGGHEQFF TRBV7-2 TRBD2 few TRBJ2-1
TGCGCCAGCAGCCAGAACGGAGGGTCGGAGACCCAGTACTTC CASSQNGGSETQYF TRBV4-1 NA NA TRBJ2-5
TGCAGCGTTGAAGTGTCCCTCAGCTCCTACAATGAGCAGTTCTTC CSVEVSLSSYNEQFF TRBV29-1 NA NA TRBJ2-1
TGTGCCAGCAGCTTACAGTATAGCAATCAGCCCCAGCATTTT CASSLQYSNQPQHF TRBV5-5 NA NA TRBJ1-5
TGCAGCGTTGGAGGGAGGTCCTACAATGAGCAGTTCTTC CSVGGRSYNEQFF TRBV29-1 NA many TRBJ2-1
TGCGCCAGCAGTCATCCTGGGGTCCGGGACAGGGAAGACTATGGCTACACCTTC CASSHPGVRDREDYGYTF TRBV4-1 TRBD1 NA TRBJ1-2
TGTGCCAGCAGCAAAGCCACCGGGGTTAGCTACGAGCAGTACTTC CASSKATGVSYEQYF TRBV21-1 NA NA TRBJ2-7
TGTGCCAGCAGTTACGATGGCAGGACGAACTATGGCTACACCTTC CASSYDGRTNYGYTF TRBV6-5 NA NA TRBJ1-2
TGTGCCAGCAGCCCCGGGGTCACTGAAGCTTTCTTT CASSPGVTEAFF TRBV2 NA many TRBJ1-1
TGTGCCAGCAGCTTGGGGCCCGCTGAAGCTTTCTTT CASSLGPAEAFF TRBV11-2 NA NA TRBJ1-1
TGTGCCAGCAGTTTAGCGCTGGGGAACACTGAAGCTTTCTTT CASSLALGNTEAFF TRBV12-3/TRBV12-4 NA NA TRBJ1-1
TGCGCCAGCAGCCAGGTAACCCCCCGAGGGGAGAACACTGAAGCTTTCTTT CASSQVTPRGENTEAFF TRBV4-1 NA NA TRBJ1-1
TGTGCCAGCAGTGATGATAGCGGGAGCGGCAATGAGCAGTTCTTC CASSDDSGSGNEQFF TRBV6-1 TRBD2 NA TRBJ2-1
TGTGCCAGCAGTTCCTCCCAGCCCTCCTACAATGAGCAGTTCTTC CASSSSQPSYNEQFF TRBV6-5 NA NA TRBJ2-1
TGTGCCAGCAGTTTCAGTCCCCGTGGCACTGAAGCTTTCTTT CASSFSPRGTEAFF TRBV27 NA many TRBJ1-1
TGTGCCAGCAGCTTATTGTCTAGCGGAAAATACAATGAGCAGTTCTTC CASSLLSSGKYNEQFF TRBV7-9 TRBD2 NA TRBJ2-1
TGTGCCAGCAGTTCAGACCCATACTCCTACAATGAGCAGTTCTTC CASSSDPYSYNEQFF TRBV12-3/TRBV12-4 NA NA TRBJ2-1
TGTGCCACCCCCGGTCGGCGTCAAACCCAGTACTTC CATPGRRQTQYF TRBV6-5 NA NA TRBJ2-5
TGTGCCAGCAGCCCGTGGGGGGGAAACACCGGGGAGCTGTTTTTT CASSPWGGNTGELFF TRBV7-2 TRBD2 few TRBJ2-2
TGTGCCACCAGTGAATCTGGACAGGGGAAGGCCGGGGAGCTGTTTTTT CATSESGQGKAGELFF TRBV24-1 TRBD1 few TRBJ2-2
TGTGCCAGCAGCCGGGGGGGAAATCAGCCCCAGCATTTT CASSRGGNQPQHF TRBV7-9 NA NA TRBJ1-5
TGTGCCAGCAGTGCCAGGACGGGGTTCCCTAATAGCAATCAGCCCCAGCATTTT CASSARTGFPNSNQPQHF TRBV12-3/TRBV12-4 NA NA TRBJ1-5
TGTGCCAGCAGCGAGTCAACAGGGGGTTTCAATCAGCCCCAGCATTTT CASSESTGGFNQPQHF TRBV7-9 TRBD1 NA TRBJ1-5
TGTGCCTGGAGTGTACTGAACCCCTATGAGCAGTTCTTC CAWSVLNPYEQFF TRBV30 NA few TRBJ2-1
TGCGCCACCCGGGAAGGCCCAACTAATGAAAAACTGTTTTTT CATREGPTNEKLFF TRBV10-2 NA few TRBJ1-4
TGTGCCAGCAGTTTGGTAAGCGGGGGATACAATGAGCAGTTCTTC CASSLVSGGYNEQFF TRBV27 TRBD2 NA TRBJ2-1
TGTGCCAGCAGTGAGACTAGCGATGGGGGAGATACGCAGTATTTT CASSETSDGGDTQYF TRBV6-4 TRBD2 NA TRBJ2-3
TGTGCCAGCAGTAAAAGGGGGGGTTACCGCACAGATACGCAGTATTTT CASSKRGGYRTDTQYF TRBV27 NA NA TRBJ2-3
TGCGCCAGCAGCCAAGGTGGGCAGGGGGGCTCCACAGATACGCAGTATTTT CASSQGGQGGSTDTQYF TRBV4-1 NA NA TRBJ2-3
TGTGCCAGCAGTCCAGGGACAGGGGGGTACGAGCAGTACTTC CASSPGTGGYEQYF TRBV27 TRBD1 many TRBJ2-7
TGTGCCAGTAGTATGTCGGCTGCCTACGAGCAGTACTTC CASSMSAAYEQYF TRBV19 NA few TRBJ2-7
TGCGCCAGTAAGCGTAAGGGAGACACTGAAGCTTTCTTT CASKRKGDTEAFF TRBV5-1 NA NA TRBJ1-1
TGCGCCAGCAGCTTGGCCGATGGCTCCGGCAACTACGAGCAGTACTTC CASSLADGSGNYEQYF TRBV5-1 NA NA TRBJ2-7
TGCAGTGCCAACAGGGGAGGCCCCTACGAGCAGTACTTC CSANRGGPYEQYF TRBV20-1 NA NA TRBJ2-7